One and the same sample provided the 15 T cell receptor beta chains below, sequenced in a study of blood T cell repertoires in COVID-19 (dated by TCRdb to 2018 to 2021). Library creation used the immunoSEQ multiplex PCR assay. The table comes from immuneACCESS by way of TCRdb, which keeps in-frame sequences with V and J called. Part of the clones is missing from these tables; in studies checked, under half for an unresolved V gene and the rest for unknown reasons. This sample comprises 150,000 to 190,000 clones, about four fifths of them detected only once. Clones ranked in the top ten supply 0.5% to 0.65% of the sample. Sequences were obtained from peripheral blood. The receptor source for this set is a man between 60 and 75 years old with acute or convalescent COVID-19.

This clone has a handful of counts. This chain uses TRBV3-1 (or the pseudogene TRBV3-2) with TRBJ1-3, with D possibly TRBD1 on 6 matching bases. Germline V gene lookup returns CDR1 LGHDT and CDR2 YNNKEL (reference sequence). The length of the CDR3 is 16 residues. V was trimmed by 1 base and J by 0 bases, leaving 10 bases between them. CDR3 nucleotide sequence: TGTGCCAGCAGCCAAGTAGGGGGGGGCTCTGGAAACACCATATATTTT. It yields the protein CASSQVGGGSGNTIYF.

This chain joins TRBV24-1 and TRBJ1-3; 7 bases are a match to TRBD1. Per germline, CDR1 KGHDR and CDR2 SFDVKD. V was clipped by 3 bases and J by 1 base; unmatched bases: 5. This CDR3 has 16 amino acids. The CDR3 is CATSDAQTGSGNTIYF. CDR3 sequence (DNA): TGTGCCACCAGTGATGCCCAGACAGGGTCTGGAAACACCATATATTTT.

J is TRBJ2-5 and V is TRBV7-5; TRBD1 was called by the table and not checked on the DNA. TRBV7-5 is described as a pseudogene. This CDR3 has 16 residues. The CDR3 DNA reads TGTGCCAGAAGCTTAGGGACAGTGGGGGAAAAAGAGACCCAGTACTTC. This codes for CARSLGTVGEKETQYF.

This chain joins TRBV11-2 and TRBJ1-6, with 8 bases aligning to TRBD1. The germline V gene encodes CDR1 SGHAT and CDR2 FQNNGV. The CDR3 covers 14 residues. V was clipped by 3 bases and J by 8 bases; unmatched bases: 3. The CDR3 DNA follows: TGTGCCAGCAGCTTCGGGACAGGTCATTCACCCCTCCACTTT. It yields the protein CASSFGTGHSPLHF.

The chain couples TRBV2 to TRBJ2-5, with TRBD1 matching over 8 bases. J lost 1 base, V lost 4 bases, and 2 bases had no gene match. The CDR3 is made up of 14 amino acids. Per the germline V gene, CDR1 is SNHLY and CDR2 is FYNNEI. The CDR3 reads CASSVDRGQETQYF. In DNA, the CDR3 is TGTGCCAGCAGTGTTGACAGGGGCCAAGAGACCCAGTACTTC.

The chain has TRBV4-3 and TRBJ1-1; no firm D call. V dropped 1 base and J dropped 4 bases, with 10 bases sitting between them. The CDR3 is 14 amino acids. Germline V lookup: CDR1 LGHNA, CDR2 YSLEER. This chain's CDR3 is CASSQGKGGTEAFF. CDR3 DNA: TGCGCCAGCAGCCAAGGAAAGGGAGGCACTGAAGCTTTCTTT.

This clone was seen only a few times. This sequence joins TRBV28 and TRBJ1-6, with D tentatively TRBD1 (5 bases). V shed 6 bases and J shed 8 bases, with 11 bases lying between them. CDR3 length: 13 residues. From germline, CDR1 is MDHEN and CDR2 SYDVKM. The CDR3 DNA is TGTGCCAGCAGAACAGGAGAACATTCACCCCTCCACTTT. Its protein is CASRTGEHSPLHF.

The chain uses TRBV5-5 and TRBJ1-1, with TRBD1 as a possible D gene (6 bases). This CDR3 has 14 amino acids. CDR1 and CDR2 (germline): SGHKS, YYEKEE (reference sequence). Trimming stripped 4 bases from V and 0 bases from J, with 10 bases between. Here the CDR3 reads CASSPRTVNTEAFF. CDR3 bases: TGTGCCAGCAGCCCTAGGACAGTGAACACTGAAGCTTTCTTT. The whole variable domain, remainder taken from reference TRBV5-5 and TRBJ1-1, is DAGVTQSPTHLIKTRGQQVTLRCSPISGHKSVSWYQQVLGQGPQFIFQYYEKEERGRGNFPDRFSARQFPNYSSELNVNALLLGDSALYLCASSPRTVNTEAFFGQGTRLTVV.

There are a few counts of this clone. The chain uses TRBV19 and TRBJ2-2, with 15 positions matching TRBD2. V shed 5 bases and J 6 bases; nucleotides not matched to a gene: 7. The germline V gene has CDR1 LNHDA and CDR2 SQIVND (reference sequence). The CDR3 totals 17 residues. CDR3: CASSGGGLAGGSGELFF. CDR3 nucleotide sequence: TGTGCCAGTAGTGGGGGCGGACTAGCGGGAGGGTCCGGGGAGCTGTTTTTT.

This chain uses TRBV6-5 with TRBJ1-2; 7 bases match TRBD1. The CDR3 is 15 residues long. The V gene's germline CDR1 is MNHEY and CDR2 SVGAGI. The trim removed 6 bases at V and 3 bases at J, leaving 10 bases unmatched. The DNA for the CDR3 is TGTGCCAGCAGCCTTCGTCGAACAGGGGACTATGGCTACACCTTC. Residues: CASSLRRTGDYGYTF.

V is TRBV28 and J is TRBJ1-1, with D possibly TRBD1 on 5 matching bases. Trimming cost V 5 bases and J 4 bases, with 14 bases left between them. Per germline, CDR1 MDHEN and CDR2 SYDVKM. The CDR3 spans 14 residues. In DNA form, the CDR3 reads TGTGCCAGCAGTCTTCTAGCCGGGGGCACTGAAGCTTTCTTT. The encoded protein is CASSLLAGGTEAFF.

The chain recombines TRBV19 with TRBJ2-5; 12 bases are shared with TRBD2. V was clipped by 6 bases and J by 5 bases; unmatched bases: 10. Germline V gives CDR1 LNHDA, CDR2 SQIVND (reference sequence). The CDR3 loop spans 16 amino acids. CDR3 in amino acids: CASSVGLAGIRETQYF. The CDR3 DNA sequence: TGTGCCAGTAGCGTTGGACTAGCGGGAATTAGGGAGACCCAGTACTTC.

This rearrangement joins TRBV28 to TRBJ2-1, with 14 bases that match TRBD2. J gave up 2 bases and V 5 bases, and 17 bases lay outside the gene matches. CDR3 length: 21 amino acids. From germline, CDR1 is MDHEN and CDR2 SYDVKM. The CDR3 coding sequence is TGTGCCAGCAGTCGCGCCTTCTCCGGGACTAGCGGGAGATTCCCCTACAATGAGCAGTTCTTC. Encoded protein: CASSRAFSGTSGRFPYNEQFF.

This chain joins TRBV4-2 and TRBJ2-7; TRBD2 aligns across 7 bases. The CDR3 is made up of 15 amino acids. The V and J ends lost 1 base and 3 bases, in that order; junction bases with no gene match: 6. Germline V CDR1 and CDR2: LGHNA, YNFKEQ. CDR3 amino acids: CASSQVAGEVYEQYF. The CDR3 DNA is TGTGCCAGCAGCCAAGTTGCGGGAGAAGTCTACGAGCAGTACTTC.

The rearrangement links TRBV13 to TRBJ2-3, with 11 bases matching TRBD2. CDR1 is PRHDT and CDR2 is FYEKMQ in the germline V gene (reference sequence). The CDR3 has 17 residues. V was clipped by 4 bases and J by 5 bases; unmatched bases: 11. The chain's CDR3 is CASSSILSGGARDTQYF. In DNA form, the CDR3 reads TGTGCCAGCAGCTCAATTCTTAGCGGGGGGGCTCGAGATACGCAGTATTTT.